Listed below are T cell receptor beta chains from one sample, sequenced in a study of graft-versus-host responses after intestinal transplantation. The method was immunoSEQ multiplex PCR; TCRdb's version includes in-frame clones alone and lacks a portion of them. This table has approximately 88,000 clones, 94% appearing once. These receptors lack a known antigen. Here the sequenced sample was unstimulated CD4+ T cells sorted from spleen or lymph node cells, taken before transplant. All receptors derive from a human donor who was the organ donor for an intestinal transplant. CDR3s include the opening cysteine and the closing phenylalanine or tryptophan. Each record gives: D gene, clone size, V gene, J gene, CDR3 length, CDR3 DNA, CDR3 protein. A D gene is named only where the DNA matches it firmly. Rows may omit the clone size; those that give it use once, few, many or a size class.

.	.	TRBV2	TRBJ1-4	15	TGTGCCAGCAATTTCGAAGGACAGAGGAGTGAAAAACTGTTTTTT	CASNFEGQRSEKLFF
.	.	TRBV5-8	TRBJ1-6	14	TGTGCCAGCAGCTCCATGGGGGCCGGTTCACCCCTCCACTTT	CASSSMGAGSPLHF
TRBD1	.	TRBV4-1	TRBJ1-2	18	TGCGCCAGCAGCCCGGACAGGGGGCGTCAAACAACTAACTATGGCTACACCTTC	CASSPDRGRQTTNYGYTF
.	.	TRBV19	TRBJ1-4	12	TGTGCCAGTACCCTCCGGGGCGAAAAACTGTTTTTT	CASTLRGEKLFF
.	few	TRBV28	TRBJ1-4	16	TGTGCCAGCAGTCCTATAAGAAGGGCCCCTAATGAAAAACTGTTTTTT	CASSPIRRAPNEKLFF
.	.	TRBV6-1	TRBJ1-5	14	TGTGCCAGCAGTGAGACTTCTAGCAATCAGCCCCAGCATTTT	CASSETSSNQPQHF
TRBD1	.	TRBV6-1	TRBJ1-5	16	TGTGCCAGCAGTGAAATTTTAGGGGGCCTCAGTCGGCCCCAGCATTTT	CASSEILGGLSRPQHF
TRBD1	once	TRBV6-1	TRBJ1-1	13	TGTGCCAGCAGTGACGGACAGGGTCTCTGGGCTTTCTTT	CASSDGQGLWAFF
TRBD1	.	TRBV6-1	TRBJ1-2	15	TGTGCCAGCAGTGAGACACAGGGGACCATCTATGGCTACACCTTC	CASSETQGTIYGYTF
.	.	TRBV10-1	TRBJ2-1	13	TGCGCCAGCAGTGAGTCCCTCAGCAATGAGCAGTTCTTC	CASSESLSNEQFF
.	.	TRBV25-1	TRBJ1-6	13	TGTGCCAGCAGTGAAGGCGGATATTCACCCCTCCACTTT	CASSEGGYSPLHF
.	.	TRBV19	TRBJ1-1	16	TGTGCCAGTAGTACCGCAGGGAGCCGCATGAACACTGAAGCTTTCTTT	CASSTAGSRMNTEAFF
.	.	TRBV27	TRBJ2-1	19	TGTGCCAGCAGGCTCCCCAGAAAAAGCGCTGGGGTTACCTACAATGAGCAGTTCTTC	CASRLPRKSAGVTYNEQFF
.	.	TRBV11-2	TRBJ1-1	14	TGTGCCAGCAGCTTAGTATCCGGACGGACTGAAGCTTTCTTT	CASSLVSGRTEAFF
.	.	TRBV5-4	TRBJ1-1	14	TGCGCCAGCAGCGACATGGGTCGGAACACTGAAGCTTTCTTT	CASSDMGRNTEAFF
.	.	TRBV5-8	TRBJ1-1	17	TGTGCCAGCAGCGCCTACATGGACAATTCGGGGAACACTGAAGCTTTCTTT	CASSAYMDNSGNTEAFF
TRBD1	.	TRBV2	TRBJ1-1	15	TGTGCCAGCAGTGGACAGGGAGGGCGGAACACTGAAGCTTTCTTT	CASSGQGGRNTEAFF
.	.	TRBV4-1	TRBJ1-4	16	TGCGCCAGCAGCCAAGATACGGCCAGCCTAAATGAAAAACTGTTTTTT	CASSQDTASLNEKLFF
.	.	TRBV7-3	TRBJ1-1	15	TGTGCCAGCAGCCCTCTGGGGGCAGCGAACACTGAAGCTTTCTTT	CASSPLGAANTEAFF
.	.	TRBV5-4	TRBJ2-1	15	TGTGCCAGCAGCTTAGGGACCCAAGTGGGCAATGAGCAGTTCTTC	CASSLGTQVGNEQFF
.	.	TRBV5-4	TRBJ2-7	15	TGTGCCAGCAGCTCTGGCCCCGGACAGTCGTACGAGCAGTACTTC	CASSSGPGQSYEQYF